This TCR beta chain was profiled in a study of blood T cell repertoires in COVID-19. Study-wide context: Sites across the United States, Italy and Spain contributed samples from acute and convalescent COVID-19.

This CDR3 has 18 amino acids. V was shortened by 4 bases and J by 0 bases, with 19 bases between the two germline ends. From germline, CDR1 is LGHNA and CDR2 YNFKEQ. The data were produced by immunoSEQ multiplex PCR, yet TCRdb's version contains in-frame clones alone and is incomplete. The data hold over 95,000 clones, with roughly 89% observed a single time. The clonotype comes from a human donor with acute or convalescent COVID-19. The donor label of this sample is uncertain. The sequencing input was peripheral blood. The chain combines TRBV4-2 with TRBJ1-3, with D perhaps TRBD1 (6 bases). CDR3 sequence (DNA): TGTGCCAGCAGCCGAGCACCGGGACACCATTACTCTGGAAACACCATATATTTT. Protein: CASSRAPGHHYSGNTIYF.